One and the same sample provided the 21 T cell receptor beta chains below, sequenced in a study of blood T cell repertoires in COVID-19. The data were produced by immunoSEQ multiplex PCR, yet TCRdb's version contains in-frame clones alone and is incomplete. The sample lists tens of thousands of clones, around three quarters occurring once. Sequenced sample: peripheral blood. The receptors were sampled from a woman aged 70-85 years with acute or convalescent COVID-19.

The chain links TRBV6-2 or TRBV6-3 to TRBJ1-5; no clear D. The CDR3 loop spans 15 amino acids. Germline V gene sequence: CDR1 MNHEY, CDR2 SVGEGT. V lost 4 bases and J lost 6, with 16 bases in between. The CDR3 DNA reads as TGTGCCAGCAGTTCAACTATCGGCGGGCGTCAGCCCCAGCATTTT. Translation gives CASSSTIGGRQPQHF.

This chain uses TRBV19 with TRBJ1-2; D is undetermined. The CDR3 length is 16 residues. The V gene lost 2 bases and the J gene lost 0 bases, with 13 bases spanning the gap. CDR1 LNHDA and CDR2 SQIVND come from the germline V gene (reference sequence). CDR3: CASSIYAGLANYGYTF. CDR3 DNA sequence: TGTGCCAGTAGTATATACGCAGGTCTGGCTAACTATGGCTACACCTTC. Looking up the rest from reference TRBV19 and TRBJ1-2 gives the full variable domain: DGGITQSPKYLFRKEGQNVTLSCEQNLNHDAMYWYRQDPGQGLRLIYYSQIVNDFQKGDIAEGYSVSREKKESFPLTVTSAQKNPTAFYLCASSIYAGLANYGYTFGSGTRLTVV.

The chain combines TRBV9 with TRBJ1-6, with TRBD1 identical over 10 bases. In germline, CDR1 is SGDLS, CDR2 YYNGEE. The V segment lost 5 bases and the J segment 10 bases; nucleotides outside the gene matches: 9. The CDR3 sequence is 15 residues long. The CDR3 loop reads CASSFTGTGASPLHF. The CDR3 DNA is TGTGCCAGCAGTTTTACCGGGACAGGGGCCTCACCCCTCCACTTT.

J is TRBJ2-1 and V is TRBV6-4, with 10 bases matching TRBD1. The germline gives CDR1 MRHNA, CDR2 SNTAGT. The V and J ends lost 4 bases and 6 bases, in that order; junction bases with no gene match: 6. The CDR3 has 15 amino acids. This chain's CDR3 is CASSALGQGGNEQFF. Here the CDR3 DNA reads TGTGCCAGCAGTGCCCTCGGACAGGGGGGCAATGAGCAGTTCTTC.

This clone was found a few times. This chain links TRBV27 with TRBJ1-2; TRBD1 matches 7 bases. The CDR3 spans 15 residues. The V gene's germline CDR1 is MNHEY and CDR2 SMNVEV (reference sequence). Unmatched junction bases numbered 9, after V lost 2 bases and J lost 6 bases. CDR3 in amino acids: CASSLTTGASNGYTF. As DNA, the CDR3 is TGTGCCAGCAGTTTAACCACAGGGGCGTCAAATGGCTACACCTTC.

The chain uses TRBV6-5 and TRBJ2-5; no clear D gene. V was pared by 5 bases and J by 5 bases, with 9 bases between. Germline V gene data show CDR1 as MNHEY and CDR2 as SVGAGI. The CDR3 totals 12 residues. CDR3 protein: CASSKVGETQYF. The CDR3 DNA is TGTGCCAGCAGTAAGGTGGGCGAGACCCAGTACTTC.

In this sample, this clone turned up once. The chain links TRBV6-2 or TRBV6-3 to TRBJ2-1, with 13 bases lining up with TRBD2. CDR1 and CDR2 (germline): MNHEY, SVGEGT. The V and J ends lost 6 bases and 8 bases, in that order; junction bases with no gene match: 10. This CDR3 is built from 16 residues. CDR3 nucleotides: TGTGCCAGCAGCCCCCGGACTAGCGGGAGTAGGGATGAGCAGTTCTTC. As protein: CASSPRTSGSRDEQFF.

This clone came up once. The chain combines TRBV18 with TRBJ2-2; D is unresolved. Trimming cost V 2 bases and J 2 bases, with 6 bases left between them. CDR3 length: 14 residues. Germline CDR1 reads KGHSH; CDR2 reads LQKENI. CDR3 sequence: CASSPFPNTGELFF. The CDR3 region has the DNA TGTGCCAGCTCACCATTCCCAAACACCGGGGAGCTGTTTTTT.

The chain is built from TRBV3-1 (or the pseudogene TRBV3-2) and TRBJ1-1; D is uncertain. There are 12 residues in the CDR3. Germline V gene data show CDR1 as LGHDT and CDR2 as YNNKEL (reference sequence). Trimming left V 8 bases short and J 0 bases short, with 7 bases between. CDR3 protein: CASANLNTEAFF. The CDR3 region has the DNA TGTGCCAGCGCGAACTTGAACACTGAAGCTTTCTTT.

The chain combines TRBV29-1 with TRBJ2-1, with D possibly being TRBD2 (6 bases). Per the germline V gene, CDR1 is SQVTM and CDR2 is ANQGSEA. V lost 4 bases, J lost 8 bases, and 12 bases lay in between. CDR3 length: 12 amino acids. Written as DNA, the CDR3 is TGCAGCGTTGCGTTACCGGGAGATGAGCAGTTCTTC. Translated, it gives CSVALPGDEQFF.

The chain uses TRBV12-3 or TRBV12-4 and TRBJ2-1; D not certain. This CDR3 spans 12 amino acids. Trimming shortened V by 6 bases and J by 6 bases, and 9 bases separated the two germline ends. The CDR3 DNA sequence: TGTGCCAGCAGCCTATTCGGCAATGAGCAGTTCTTC. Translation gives CASSLFGNEQFF.

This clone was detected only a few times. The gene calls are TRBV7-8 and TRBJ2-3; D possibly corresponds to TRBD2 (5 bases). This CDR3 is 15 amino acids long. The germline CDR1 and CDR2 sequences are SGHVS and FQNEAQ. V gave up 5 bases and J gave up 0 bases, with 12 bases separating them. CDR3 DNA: TGTGCCAGCAGCGTACTAGAAGCTAGCACAGATACGCAGTATTTT. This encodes CASSVLEASTDTQYF.

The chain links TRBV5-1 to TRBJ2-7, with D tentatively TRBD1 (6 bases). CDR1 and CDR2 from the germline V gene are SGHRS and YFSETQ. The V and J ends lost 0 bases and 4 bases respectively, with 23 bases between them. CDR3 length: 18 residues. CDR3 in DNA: TGCGCCAGCAGCTTGGGCCTTCGGACAGCGGACGACCTATACGAGCAGTACTTC. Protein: CASSLGLRTADDLYEQYF.

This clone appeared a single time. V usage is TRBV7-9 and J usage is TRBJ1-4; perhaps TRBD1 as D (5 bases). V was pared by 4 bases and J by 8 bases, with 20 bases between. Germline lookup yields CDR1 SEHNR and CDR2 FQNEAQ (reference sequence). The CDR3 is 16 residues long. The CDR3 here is CASSYGSGMMEEKLFF. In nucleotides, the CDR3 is TGTGCCAGCAGCTATGGGTCAGGGATGATGGAGGAAAAACTGTTTTTT.

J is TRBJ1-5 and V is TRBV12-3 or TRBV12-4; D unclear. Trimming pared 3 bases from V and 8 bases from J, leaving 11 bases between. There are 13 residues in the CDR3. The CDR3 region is CASSLGREKPQHF. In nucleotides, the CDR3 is TGTGCCAGCAGTTTGGGTCGGGAGAAGCCCCAGCATTTT.

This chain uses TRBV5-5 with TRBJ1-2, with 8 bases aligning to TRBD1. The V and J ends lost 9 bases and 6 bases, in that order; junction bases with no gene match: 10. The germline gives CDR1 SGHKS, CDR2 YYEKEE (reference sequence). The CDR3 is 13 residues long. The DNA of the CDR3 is TGTGCCACCTACGGACAGGGTAGTAATGGCTACACCTTC. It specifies CATYGQGSNGYTF.

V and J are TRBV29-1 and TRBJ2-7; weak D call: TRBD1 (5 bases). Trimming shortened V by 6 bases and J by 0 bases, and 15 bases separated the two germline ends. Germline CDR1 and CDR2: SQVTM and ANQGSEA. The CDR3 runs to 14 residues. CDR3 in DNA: TGCAGCGTATTGACAGCCTTCCACTCCTACGAGCAGTACTTC. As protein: CSVLTAFHSYEQYF.

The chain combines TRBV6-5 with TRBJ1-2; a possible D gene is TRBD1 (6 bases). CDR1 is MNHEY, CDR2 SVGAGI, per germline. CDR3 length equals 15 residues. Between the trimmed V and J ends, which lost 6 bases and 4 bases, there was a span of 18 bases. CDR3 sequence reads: CASRRAEGESYGYTF. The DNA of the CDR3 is TGTGCCAGCAGACGGGCAGAGGGGGAAAGCTATGGCTACACCTTC.

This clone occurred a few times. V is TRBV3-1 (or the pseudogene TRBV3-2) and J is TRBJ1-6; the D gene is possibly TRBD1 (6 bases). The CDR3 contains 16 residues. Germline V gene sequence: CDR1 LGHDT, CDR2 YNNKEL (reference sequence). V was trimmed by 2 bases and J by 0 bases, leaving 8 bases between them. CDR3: CASSQQGSSYNSPLHF. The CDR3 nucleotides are TGTGCCAGCAGCCAACAGGGGAGCTCCTATAATTCACCCCTCCACTTT.

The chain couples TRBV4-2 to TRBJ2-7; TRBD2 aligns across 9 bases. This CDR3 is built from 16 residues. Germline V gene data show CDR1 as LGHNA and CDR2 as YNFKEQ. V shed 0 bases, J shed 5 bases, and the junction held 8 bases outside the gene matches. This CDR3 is CASSQEIAGAGNEQYF. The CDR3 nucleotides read TGTGCCAGCAGCCAAGAAATAGCGGGAGCGGGGAACGAGCAGTACTTC.

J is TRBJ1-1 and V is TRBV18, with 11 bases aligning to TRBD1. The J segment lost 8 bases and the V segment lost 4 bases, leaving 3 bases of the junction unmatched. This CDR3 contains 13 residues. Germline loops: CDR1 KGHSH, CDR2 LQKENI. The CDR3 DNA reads TGTGCCAGCTCACTCGGACAGGGGGCGGAAGCTTTCTTT. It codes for CASSLGQGAEAFF.